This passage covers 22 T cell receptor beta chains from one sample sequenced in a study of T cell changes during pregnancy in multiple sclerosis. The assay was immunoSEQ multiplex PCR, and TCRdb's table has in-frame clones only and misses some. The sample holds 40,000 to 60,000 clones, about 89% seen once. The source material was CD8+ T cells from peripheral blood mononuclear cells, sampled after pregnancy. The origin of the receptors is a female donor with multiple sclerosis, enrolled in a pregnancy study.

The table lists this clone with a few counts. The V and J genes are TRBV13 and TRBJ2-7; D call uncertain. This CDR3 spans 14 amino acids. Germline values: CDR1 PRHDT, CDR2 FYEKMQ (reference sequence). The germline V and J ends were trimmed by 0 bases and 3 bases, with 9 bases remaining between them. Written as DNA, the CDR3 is TGTGCCAGCAGCTTAGGCCAGGAAGTCTACGAGCAGTACTTC. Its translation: CASSLGQEVYEQYF.

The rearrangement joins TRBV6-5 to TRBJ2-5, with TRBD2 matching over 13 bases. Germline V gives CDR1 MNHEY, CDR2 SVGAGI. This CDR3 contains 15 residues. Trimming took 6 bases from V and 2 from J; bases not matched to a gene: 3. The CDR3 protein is CASRRTSGGQETQYF. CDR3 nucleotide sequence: TGTGCCAGCAGAAGGACTAGCGGGGGACAAGAGACCCAGTACTTC.

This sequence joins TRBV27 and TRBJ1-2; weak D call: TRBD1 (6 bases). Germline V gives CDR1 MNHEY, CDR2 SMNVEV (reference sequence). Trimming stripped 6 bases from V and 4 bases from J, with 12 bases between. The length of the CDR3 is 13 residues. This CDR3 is CASSTGSTYGYTF. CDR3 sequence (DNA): TGTGCCAGCAGCACAGGGAGTACCTATGGCTACACCTTC.

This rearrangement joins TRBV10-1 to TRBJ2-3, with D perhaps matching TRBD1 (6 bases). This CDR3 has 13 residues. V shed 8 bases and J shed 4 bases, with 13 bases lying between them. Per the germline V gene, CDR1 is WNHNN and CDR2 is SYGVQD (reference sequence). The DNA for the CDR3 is TGCGCCAGCCAGAGATACAGGGCAGATACGCAGTATTTT. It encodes CASQRYRADTQYF.

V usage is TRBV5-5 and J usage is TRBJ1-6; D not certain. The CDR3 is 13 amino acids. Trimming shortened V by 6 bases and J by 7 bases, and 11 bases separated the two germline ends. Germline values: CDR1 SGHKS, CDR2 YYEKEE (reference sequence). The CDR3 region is CASTEASNSPLHF. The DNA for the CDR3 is TGTGCCAGCACCGAGGCTTCGAATTCACCCCTCCACTTT. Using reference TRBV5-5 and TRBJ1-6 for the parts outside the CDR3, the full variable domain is DAGVTQSPTHLIKTRGQQVTLRCSPISGHKSVSWYQQVLGQGPQFIFQYYEKEERGRGNFPDRFSARQFPNYSSELNVNALLLGDSALYLCASTEASNSPLHFGNGTRLTVT.

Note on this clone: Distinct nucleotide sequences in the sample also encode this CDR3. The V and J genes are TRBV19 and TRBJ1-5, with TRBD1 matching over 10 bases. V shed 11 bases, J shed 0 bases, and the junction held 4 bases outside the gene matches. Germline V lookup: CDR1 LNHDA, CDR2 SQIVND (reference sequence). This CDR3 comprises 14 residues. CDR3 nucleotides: TGTGCCGGGGGGACAGGGGATAGCAATCAGCCCCAGCATTTT. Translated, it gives CAGGTGDSNQPQHF. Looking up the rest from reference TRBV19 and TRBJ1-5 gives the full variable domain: DGGITQSPKYLFRKEGQNVTLSCEQNLNHDAMYWYRQDPGQGLRLIYYSQIVNDFQKGDIAEGYSVSREKKESFPLTVTSAQKNPTAFYLCAGGTGDSNQPQHFGDGTRLSIL.

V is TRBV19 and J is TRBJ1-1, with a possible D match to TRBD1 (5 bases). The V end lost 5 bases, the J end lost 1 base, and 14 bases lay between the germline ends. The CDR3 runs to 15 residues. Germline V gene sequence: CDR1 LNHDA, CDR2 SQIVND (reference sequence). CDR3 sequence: CASSPRSTGNTEAFF. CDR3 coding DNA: TGTGCCAGTAGTCCCCGATCAACAGGGAACACTGAAGCTTTCTTT.

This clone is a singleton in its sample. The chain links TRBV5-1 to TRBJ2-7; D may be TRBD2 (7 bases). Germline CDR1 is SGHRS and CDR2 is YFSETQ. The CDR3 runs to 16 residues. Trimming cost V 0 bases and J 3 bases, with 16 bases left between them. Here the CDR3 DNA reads TGCGCCAGCAGCTTGGATTCCGGGGGGCTGTTCTACGAGCAGTACTTC. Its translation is CASSLDSGGLFYEQYF.

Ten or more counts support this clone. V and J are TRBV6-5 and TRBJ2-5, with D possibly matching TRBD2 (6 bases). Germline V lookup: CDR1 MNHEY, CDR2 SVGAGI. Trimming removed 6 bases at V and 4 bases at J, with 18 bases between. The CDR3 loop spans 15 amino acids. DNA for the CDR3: TGTGCCAGCAGCCCTACTAGCTTCCTCCGAGAGACCCAGTACTTC. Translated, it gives CASSPTSFLRETQYF.

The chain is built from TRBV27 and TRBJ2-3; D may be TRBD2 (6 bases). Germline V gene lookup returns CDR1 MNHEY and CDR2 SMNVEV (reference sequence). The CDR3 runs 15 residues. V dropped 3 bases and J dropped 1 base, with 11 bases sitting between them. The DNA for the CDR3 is TGTGCCAGCAGTTTCATCGGGGGAGGCACAGATACGCAGTATTTT. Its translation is CASSFIGGGTDTQYF.

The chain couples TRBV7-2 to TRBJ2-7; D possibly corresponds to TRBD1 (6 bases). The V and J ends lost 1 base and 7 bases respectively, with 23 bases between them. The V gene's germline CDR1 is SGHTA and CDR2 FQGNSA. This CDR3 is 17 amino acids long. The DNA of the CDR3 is TGTGCCAGCAGCTTAGGTGCAGGGGAAACCCGCTTGAGAGAGCAGTACTTC. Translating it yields CASSLGAGETRLREQYF.

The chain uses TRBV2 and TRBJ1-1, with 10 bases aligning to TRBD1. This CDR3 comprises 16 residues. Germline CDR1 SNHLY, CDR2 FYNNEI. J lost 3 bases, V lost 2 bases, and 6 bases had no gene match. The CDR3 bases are TGTGCCAGCAGTGAATTGACAGGGGGCGAAGACACTGAAGCTTTCTTT. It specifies CASSELTGGEDTEAFF.

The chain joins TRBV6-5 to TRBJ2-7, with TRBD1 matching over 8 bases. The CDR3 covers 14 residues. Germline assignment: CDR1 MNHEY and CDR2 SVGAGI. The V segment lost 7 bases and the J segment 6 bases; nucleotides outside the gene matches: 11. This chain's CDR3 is CASTFHGTGGEQYF. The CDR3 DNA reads TGTGCCAGCACATTTCATGGTACAGGGGGCGAGCAGTACTTC.

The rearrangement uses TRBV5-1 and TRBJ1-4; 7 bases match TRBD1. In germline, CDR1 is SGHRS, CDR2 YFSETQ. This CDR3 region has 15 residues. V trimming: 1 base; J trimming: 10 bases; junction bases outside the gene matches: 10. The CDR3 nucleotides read TGCGCCAGCAGCTTGCTGTCAGGGGGAAGCCGAAAACTGTTTTTT. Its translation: CASSLLSGGSRKLFF.

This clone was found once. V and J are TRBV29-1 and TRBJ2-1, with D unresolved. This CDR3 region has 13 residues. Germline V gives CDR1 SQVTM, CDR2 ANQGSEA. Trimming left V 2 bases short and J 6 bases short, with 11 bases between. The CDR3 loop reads CSVERSTSNEQFF. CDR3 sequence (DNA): TGCAGCGTTGAAAGGTCGACAAGCAATGAGCAGTTCTTC.

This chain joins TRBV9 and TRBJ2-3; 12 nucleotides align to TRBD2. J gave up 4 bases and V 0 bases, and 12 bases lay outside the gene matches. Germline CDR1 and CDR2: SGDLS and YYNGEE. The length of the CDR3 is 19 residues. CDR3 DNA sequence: TGTGCCAGCAGCGTAGCCAGCCTGACTAGCGGGGGATTGGCAGATACGCAGTATTTT. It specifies CASSVASLTSGGLADTQYF.

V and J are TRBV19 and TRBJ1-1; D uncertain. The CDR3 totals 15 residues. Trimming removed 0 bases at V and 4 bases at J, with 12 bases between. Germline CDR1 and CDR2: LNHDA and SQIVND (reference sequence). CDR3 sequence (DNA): TGTGCCAGTAGTATAGATATAGGACTTGGCACTGAAGCTTTCTTT. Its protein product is CASSIDIGLGTEAFF.

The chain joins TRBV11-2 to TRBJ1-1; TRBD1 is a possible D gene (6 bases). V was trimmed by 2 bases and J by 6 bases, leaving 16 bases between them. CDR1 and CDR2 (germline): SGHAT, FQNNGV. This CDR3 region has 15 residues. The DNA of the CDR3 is TGTGCCAGCAGCTTACCCGACCCCAGGGGTCCTGAAGCTTTCTTT. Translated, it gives CASSLPDPRGPEAFF.

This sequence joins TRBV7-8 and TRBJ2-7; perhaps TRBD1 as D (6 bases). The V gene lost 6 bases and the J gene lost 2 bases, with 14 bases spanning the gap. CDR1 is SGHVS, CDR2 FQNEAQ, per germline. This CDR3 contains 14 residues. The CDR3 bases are TGTGCCAGCAGTAAACCAGAGGGGGCCTACGAGCAGTACTTC. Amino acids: CASSKPEGAYEQYF. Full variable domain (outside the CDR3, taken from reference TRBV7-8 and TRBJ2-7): GAGVSQSPRYKVAKRGQDVALRCDPISGHVSLFWYQQALGQGPEFLTYFQNEAQLDKSGLPSDRFFAERPEGSVSTLKIQRTQQEDSAVYLCASSKPEGAYEQYFGPGTRLTVT.

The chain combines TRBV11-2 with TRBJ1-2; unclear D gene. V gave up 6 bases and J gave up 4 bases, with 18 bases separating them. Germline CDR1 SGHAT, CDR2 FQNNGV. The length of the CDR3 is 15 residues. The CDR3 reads CASSRNRIDLYGYTF. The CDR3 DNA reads TGTGCCAGCAGTCGGAACAGAATCGACCTCTATGGCTACACCTTC.

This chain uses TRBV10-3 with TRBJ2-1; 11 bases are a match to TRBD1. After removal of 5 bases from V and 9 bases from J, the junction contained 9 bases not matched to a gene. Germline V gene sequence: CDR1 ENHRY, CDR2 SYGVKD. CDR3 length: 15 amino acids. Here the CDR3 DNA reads TGTGCCATCAGTAAAGAGGGACAGGGGGTTCGTGAGCAGTTCTTC. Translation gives CAISKEGQGVREQFF.

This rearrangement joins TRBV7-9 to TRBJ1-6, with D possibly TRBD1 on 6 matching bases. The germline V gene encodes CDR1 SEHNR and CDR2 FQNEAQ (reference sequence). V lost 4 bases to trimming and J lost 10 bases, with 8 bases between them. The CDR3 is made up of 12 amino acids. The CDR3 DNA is TGTGCCAGCAGCTCCGGACAGTCACCCCTCCACTTT. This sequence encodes CASSSGQSPLHF. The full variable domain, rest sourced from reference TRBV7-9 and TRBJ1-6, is DTGVSQNPRHKITKRGQNVTFRCDPISEHNRLYWYRQTLGQGPEFLTYFQNEAQLEKSRLLSDRFSAERPKGSFSTLEIQRTEQGDSAMYLCASSSGQSPLHFGNGTRLTVT.